This T cell receptor beta chain was recorded in a study of beta chain features in type 1 diabetes. This clone turned up a few times. The study reverse transcribed the entire isolated RNA, so it sequenced expressed TCRB transcripts. Some clones are missing from TCRdb's copy, which holds only in-frame ones; the method was immunoSEQ multiplex PCR. The data hold approximately 400,000 clones, with less than 15% observed a single time. V was shortened by 9 bases and J by 0 bases, with 9 bases between the two germline ends. Germline loops: CDR1 SNHLY, CDR2 FYNNEI. This CDR3 contains 13 residues. This chain connects TRBV2 to TRBJ1-5; D is unclear. The source material was naive CD4+ T cells from blood. This TCR came from a woman aged 18-29 years in good health. The CDR3 protein is CASGEVSNQPQHF. CDR3 sequence (DNA): TGTGCCAGTGGCGAGGTTAGCAATCAGCCCCAGCATTTT. Supplemented by reference TRBV2 and TRBJ1-5, the full variable domain reads EPEVTQTPSHQVTQMGQEVILRCVPISNHLYFYWYRQILGQKVEFLVSFYNNEISEKSEIFDDQFSVERPDGSNFTLKIRSTKLEDSAMYFCASGEVSNQPQHFGDGTRLSIL.